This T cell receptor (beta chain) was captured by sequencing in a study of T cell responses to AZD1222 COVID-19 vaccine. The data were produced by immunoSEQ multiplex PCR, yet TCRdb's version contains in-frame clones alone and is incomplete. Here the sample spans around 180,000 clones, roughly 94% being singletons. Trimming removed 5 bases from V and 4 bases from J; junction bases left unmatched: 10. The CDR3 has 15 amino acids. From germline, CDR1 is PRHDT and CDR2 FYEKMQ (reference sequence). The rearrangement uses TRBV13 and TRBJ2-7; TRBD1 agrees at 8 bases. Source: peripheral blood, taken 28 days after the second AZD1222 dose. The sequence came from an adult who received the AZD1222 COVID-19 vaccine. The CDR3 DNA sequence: TGTGCCAGCAGCCGCTTTGGGACAGGCCTGTACGAGCAGTACTTC. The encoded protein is CASSRFGTGLYEQYF.